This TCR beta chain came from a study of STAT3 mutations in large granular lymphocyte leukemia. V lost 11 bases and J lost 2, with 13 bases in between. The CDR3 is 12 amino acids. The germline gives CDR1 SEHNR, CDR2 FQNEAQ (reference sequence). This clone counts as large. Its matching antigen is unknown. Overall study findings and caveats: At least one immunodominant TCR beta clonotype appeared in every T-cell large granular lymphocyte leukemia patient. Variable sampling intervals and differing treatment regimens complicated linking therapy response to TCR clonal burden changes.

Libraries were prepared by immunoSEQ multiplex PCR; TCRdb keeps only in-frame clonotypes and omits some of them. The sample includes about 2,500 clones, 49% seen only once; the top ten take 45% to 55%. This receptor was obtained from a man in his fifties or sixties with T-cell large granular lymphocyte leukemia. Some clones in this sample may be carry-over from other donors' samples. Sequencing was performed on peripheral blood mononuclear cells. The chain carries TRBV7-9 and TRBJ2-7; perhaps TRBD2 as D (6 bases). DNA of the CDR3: TGTGCCGGGGAGGATTCAACCTACGAGCAGTACTTC. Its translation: CAGEDSTYEQYF.